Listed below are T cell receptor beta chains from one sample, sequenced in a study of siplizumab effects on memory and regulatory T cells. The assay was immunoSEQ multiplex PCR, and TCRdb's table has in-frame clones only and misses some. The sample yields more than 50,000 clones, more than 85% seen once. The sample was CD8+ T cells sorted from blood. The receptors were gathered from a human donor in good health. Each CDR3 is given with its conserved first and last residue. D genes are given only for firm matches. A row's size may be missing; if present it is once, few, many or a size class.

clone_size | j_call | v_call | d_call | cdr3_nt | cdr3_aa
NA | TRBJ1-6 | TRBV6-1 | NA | TGTGCCAGCAGGGAGGCGGGGTTCAGTAATTCACCCCTCCACTTT | CASREAGFSNSPLHF
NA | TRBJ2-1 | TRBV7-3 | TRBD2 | TGTGCCAGCAGCCCCGGGATAGCGGGAAGGAGTGAGCAGTTCTTC | CASSPGIAGRSEQFF
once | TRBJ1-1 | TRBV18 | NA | TGTGCCAGCTCACCTGAGACACCAGAAGCTTTCTTT | CASSPETPEAFF
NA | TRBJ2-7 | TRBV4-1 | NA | TGCGCCAGCAGTCGACTATTGGCGGATTCAGGTTACGAGCAGTACTTC | CASSRLLADSGYEQYF
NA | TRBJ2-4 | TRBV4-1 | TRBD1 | TGCGCCAGCAGACTCCGGGACAGTTCCAAAAACATTCAGTACTTC | CASRLRDSSKNIQYF
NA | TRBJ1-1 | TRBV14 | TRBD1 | TGTGCCAGCCGGGACAGGGGGCCTGGGACTGAAGCTTTCTTT | CASRDRGPGTEAFF
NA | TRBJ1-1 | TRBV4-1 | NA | TGCGCCAGCAGCCCCGGGGAACTATCGAAGAACACTGAAGCTTTCTTT | CASSPGELSKNTEAFF
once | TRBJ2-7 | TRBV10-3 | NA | TGTGCCATCAGTGAGCCTCCCGTGGCGGGGATCTACGAGCAGTACTTC | CAISEPPVAGIYEQYF
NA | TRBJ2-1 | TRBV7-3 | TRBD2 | TGTGCCAGCAGCCCCGGACTAGCGGGAGCTGATGAGCAGTTCTTC | CASSPGLAGADEQFF
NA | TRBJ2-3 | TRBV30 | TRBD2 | TGTGCCTGGAGTGTGGGGACTAGCGGAGATACGCAGTATTTT | CAWSVGTSGDTQYF
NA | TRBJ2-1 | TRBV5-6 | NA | TGTGCCAGCAGCTTGTTACCTTCCGGCGGGGATGAGCAGTTCTTC | CASSLLPSGGDEQFF
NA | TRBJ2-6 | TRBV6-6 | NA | TGTGCCAGCAGTTACAGGGGGTCTGGGGCCAACGTCCTGACTTTC | CASSYRGSGANVLTF
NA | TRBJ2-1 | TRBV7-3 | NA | TGTGCCAGCAGCTTAACGGACCTAGCCAATGAGCAGTTCTTC | CASSLTDLANEQFF
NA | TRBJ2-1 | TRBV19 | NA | TGTGCCAGTAGTATAGCCAGGAACTCCTACAATGAGCAGTTCTTC | CASSIARNSYNEQFF
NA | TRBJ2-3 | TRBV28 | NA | TGTGCCAGCAGCGGGGGAGACTCTCCCACAGATACGCAGTATTTT | CASSGGDSPTDTQYF
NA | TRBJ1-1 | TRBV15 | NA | TGTGCCACCAGCAGAGGCAAGAACACTGAAGCTTTCTTT | CATSRGKNTEAFF
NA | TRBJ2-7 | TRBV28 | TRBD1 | TGTGCCAGCAGTTCGGAACAGGGGGTGTCCTACGAGCAGTACTTC | CASSSEQGVSYEQYF
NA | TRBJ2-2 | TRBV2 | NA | TGTGCCAGCAGTGTGGCGGTCACCGGGGAGCTGTTTTTT | CASSVAVTGELFF